This T cell receptor (beta chain) was profiled in a study of cytomegalovirus exposure and HLA in healthy donors. With 5 bases clipped from V and 6 bases from J, the junction kept 7 bases outside the gene matches. Germline-derived CDR1 and CDR2 are SGHRS and YFSETQ. CDR3 length: 16 amino acids. The table lists this clone with a few counts. What it binds is not known. Regarding the study as a whole: The sole available immune exposure information was CMV serostatus. Highly shared sequence variants in one cluster were likely a sequencing artifact. Later on, an analysis tied under 20,000 TCR beta sequences to HLA alleles at 0.05 false discovery rate.

With 60 Vbeta and 13 Jbeta primers, the PCR was carried out. Clones were read by immunoSEQ multiplex PCR, and TCRdb kept only the in-frame ones, dropping some. The repertoire holds roughly 120,000 clones, with over 8% as singletons. Sequenced sample: PBMCs. V gene TRBV5-1 combines with J gene TRBJ2-5, with 16 bases aligning to TRBD2. This TCR was recovered from a man aged 25 to 40 in good health and CMV-seronegative. CDR3: CASSQGLAGGRKTQYF. The DNA for the CDR3 is TGCGCCAGCAGTCAGGGACTAGCGGGGGGGAGAAAGACCCAGTACTTC.